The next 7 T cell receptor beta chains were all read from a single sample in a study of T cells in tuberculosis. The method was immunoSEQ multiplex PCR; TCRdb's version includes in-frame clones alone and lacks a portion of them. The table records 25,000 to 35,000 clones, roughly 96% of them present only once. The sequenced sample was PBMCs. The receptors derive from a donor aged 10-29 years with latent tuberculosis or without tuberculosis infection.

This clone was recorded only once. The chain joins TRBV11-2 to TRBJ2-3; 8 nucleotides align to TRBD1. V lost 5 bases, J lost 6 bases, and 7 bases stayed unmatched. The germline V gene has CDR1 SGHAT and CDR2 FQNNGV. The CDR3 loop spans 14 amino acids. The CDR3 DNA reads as TGTGCCAGCAGCGACAGGGGCCTGGGGGATACGCAGTATTTT. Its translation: CASSDRGLGDTQYF. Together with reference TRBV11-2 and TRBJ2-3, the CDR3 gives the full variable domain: EAGVAQSPRYKIIEKRQSVAFWCNPISGHATLYWYQQILGQGPKLLIQFQNNGVVDDSQLPKDRFSAERLKGVDSTLKIQPAKLEDSAVYLCASSDRGLGDTQYFGPGTRLTVL.

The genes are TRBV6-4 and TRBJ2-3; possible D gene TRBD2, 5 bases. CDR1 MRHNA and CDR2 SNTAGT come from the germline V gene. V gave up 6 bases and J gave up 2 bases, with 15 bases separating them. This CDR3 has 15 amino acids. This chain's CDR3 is CASSPTSAHTDTQYF. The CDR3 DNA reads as TGTGCCAGCAGCCCAACTAGTGCCCACACAGATACGCAGTATTTT.

CDR3 coding DNA: TGTGCCAGCACCGGCAGGGGAGCAAATCAGCCCCAGCATTTT. It yields the protein CASTGRGANQPQHF. The V call is TRBV28, the J call TRBJ1-5; tentatively, D is TRBD1 (6 bases). The V end lost 7 bases, the J end lost 4 bases, and 14 bases lay between the germline ends. Germline CDR1 is MDHEN and CDR2 is SYDVKM. The CDR3 sequence is 14 residues long.

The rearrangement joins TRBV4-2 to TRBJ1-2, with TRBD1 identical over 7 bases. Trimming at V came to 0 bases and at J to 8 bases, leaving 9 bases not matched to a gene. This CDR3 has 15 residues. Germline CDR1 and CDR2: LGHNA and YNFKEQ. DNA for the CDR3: TGTGCCAGCAGCCAAGATATACCGCAGGGGGGAGGCTACACCTTC. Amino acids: CASSQDIPQGGGYTF.

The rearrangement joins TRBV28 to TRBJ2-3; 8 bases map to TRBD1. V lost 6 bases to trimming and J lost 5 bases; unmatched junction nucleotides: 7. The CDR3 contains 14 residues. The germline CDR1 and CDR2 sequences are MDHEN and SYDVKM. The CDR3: CASRARGRGDTQYF. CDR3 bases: TGTGCCAGCAGGGCCAGGGGGCGCGGAGATACGCAGTATTTT.

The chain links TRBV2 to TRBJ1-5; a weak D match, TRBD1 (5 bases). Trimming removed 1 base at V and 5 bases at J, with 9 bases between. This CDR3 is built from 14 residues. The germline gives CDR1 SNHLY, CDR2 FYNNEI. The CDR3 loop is CASSEVTEDQPQHF. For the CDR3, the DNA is TGTGCCAGCAGTGAAGTGACAGAAGATCAGCCCCAGCATTTT.

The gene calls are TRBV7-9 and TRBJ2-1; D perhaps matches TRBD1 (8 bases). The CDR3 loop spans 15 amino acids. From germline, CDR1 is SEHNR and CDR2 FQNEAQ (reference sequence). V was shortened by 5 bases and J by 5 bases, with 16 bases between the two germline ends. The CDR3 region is CASSRRQGRDNEQFF. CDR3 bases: TGTGCCAGCAGCCGGAGACAGGGGAGGGACAATGAGCAGTTCTTC.